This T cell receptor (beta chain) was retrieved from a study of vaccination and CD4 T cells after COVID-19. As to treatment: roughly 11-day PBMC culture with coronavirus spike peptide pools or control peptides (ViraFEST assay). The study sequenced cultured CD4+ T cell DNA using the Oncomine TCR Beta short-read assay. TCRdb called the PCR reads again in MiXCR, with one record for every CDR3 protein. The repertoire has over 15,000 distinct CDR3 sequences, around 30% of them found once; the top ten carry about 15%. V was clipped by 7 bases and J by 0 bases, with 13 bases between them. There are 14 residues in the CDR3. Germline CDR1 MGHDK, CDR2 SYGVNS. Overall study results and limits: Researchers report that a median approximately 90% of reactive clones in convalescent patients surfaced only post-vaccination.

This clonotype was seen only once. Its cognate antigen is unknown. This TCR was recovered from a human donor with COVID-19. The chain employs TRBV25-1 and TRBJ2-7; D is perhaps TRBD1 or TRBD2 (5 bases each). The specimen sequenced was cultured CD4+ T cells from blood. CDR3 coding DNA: TGTGCCAGCAATAGAGGGGATAGCTCCTACGAGCAGTACTTC. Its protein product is CASNRGDSSYEQYF.